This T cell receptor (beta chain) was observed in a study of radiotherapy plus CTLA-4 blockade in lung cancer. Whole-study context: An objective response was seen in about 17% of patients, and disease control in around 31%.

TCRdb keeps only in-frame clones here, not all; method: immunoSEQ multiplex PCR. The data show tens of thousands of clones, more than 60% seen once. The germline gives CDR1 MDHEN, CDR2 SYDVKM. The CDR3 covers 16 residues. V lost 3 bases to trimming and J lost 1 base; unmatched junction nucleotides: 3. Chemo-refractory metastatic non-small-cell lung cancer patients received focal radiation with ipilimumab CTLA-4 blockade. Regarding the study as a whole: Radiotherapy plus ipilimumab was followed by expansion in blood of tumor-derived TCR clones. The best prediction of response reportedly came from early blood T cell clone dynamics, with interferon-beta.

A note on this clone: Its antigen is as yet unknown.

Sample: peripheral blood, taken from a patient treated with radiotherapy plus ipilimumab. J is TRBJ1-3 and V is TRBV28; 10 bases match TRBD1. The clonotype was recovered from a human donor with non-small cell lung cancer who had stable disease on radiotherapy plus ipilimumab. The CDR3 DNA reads TGTGCCAGCAGTTTGGGGACAGGGGTATCTGGAAACACCATATATTTT. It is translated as CASSLGTGVSGNTIYF.